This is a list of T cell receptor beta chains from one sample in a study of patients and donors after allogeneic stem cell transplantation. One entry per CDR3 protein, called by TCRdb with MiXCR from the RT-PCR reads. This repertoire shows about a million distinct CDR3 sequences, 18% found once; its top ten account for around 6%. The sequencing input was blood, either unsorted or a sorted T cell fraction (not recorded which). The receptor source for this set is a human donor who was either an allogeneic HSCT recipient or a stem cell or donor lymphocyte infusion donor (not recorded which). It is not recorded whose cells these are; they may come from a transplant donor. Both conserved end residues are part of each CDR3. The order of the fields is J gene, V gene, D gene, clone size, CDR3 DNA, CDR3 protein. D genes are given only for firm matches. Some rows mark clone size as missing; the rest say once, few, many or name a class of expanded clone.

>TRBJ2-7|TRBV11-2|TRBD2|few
TGTGCCAGCAGCTTAGGCACTAGCGGGGTCCGGGAGCAGTACTTC
CASSLGTSGVREQYF
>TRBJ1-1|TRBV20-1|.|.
TGCAGCTTTCGTGAAGCTTTCTTT
CSFREAFF
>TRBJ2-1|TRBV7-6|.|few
TGTGCCAGCAGCTTACAACCTCGAGGAGAGCAGTTCTTC
CASSLQPRGEQFF
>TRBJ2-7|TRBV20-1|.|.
TGCAGTGCTTCTGCTAGGGCAGTCTACGAGCAGTACTTC
CSASARAVYEQYF
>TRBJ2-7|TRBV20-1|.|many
TGCAGTGCTACGCGGGATTCCTACGAGCAGTACTTC
CSATRDSYEQYF
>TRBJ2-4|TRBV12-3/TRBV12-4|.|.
TGTGCCAGCAGTTTAGAACCAGTGGGCAAAAACATTCAGTACTTC
CASSLEPVGKNIQYF
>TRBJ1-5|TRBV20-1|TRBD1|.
TGCAGTGCTAGATGGGCGACAGGGAAGGGCAATCAGCCCCAGCATTTT
CSARWATGKGNQPQHF
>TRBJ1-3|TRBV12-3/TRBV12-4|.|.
TGTGCCAGCAGTTTAAAAGGAGGTGGAAACACCATATATTTT
CASSLKGGGNTIYF
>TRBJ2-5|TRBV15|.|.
TGTGCCACCAGCAGACCCGGACGGCCCCAAGAGACCCAGTACTTC
CATSRPGRPQETQYF
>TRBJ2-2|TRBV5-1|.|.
TGCGCCAGCAGCTTAAATGTGAGAGTCACCGGGGAGCTGTTTTTT
CASSLNVRVTGELFF
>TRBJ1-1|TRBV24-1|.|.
TGTGCCACCAGTGTGGGGGAACGGACGAACACTGAAGCTTTCTTT
CATSVGERTNTEAFF
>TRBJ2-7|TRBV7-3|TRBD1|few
TGTGCCAGCAGCCTACTTCCGGGACAGGGGGAAGAGCAGTACTTC
CASSLLPGQGEEQYF
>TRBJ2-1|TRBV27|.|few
TGTGCCAGCAGTTTAAACCCGGGGGACAATGAGCAGTTCTTC
CASSLNPGDNEQFF
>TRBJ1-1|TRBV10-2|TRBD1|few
TGCGCCAGCAGTAGGACAGGGGGGAATGAAGCTTTCTTT
CASSRTGGNEAFF
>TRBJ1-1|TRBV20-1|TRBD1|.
TGCAGTGCTAGAGGTCTTAACAGGGGGCTGAGCACTGAAGCTTTCTTT
CSARGLNRGLSTEAFF
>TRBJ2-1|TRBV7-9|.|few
TGTGCCAGCAGCTCGATATACAATGAGCAGTTCTTC
CASSSIYNEQFF
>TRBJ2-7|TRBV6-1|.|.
TGTGCCAGCAGTCCCCGGGGGCTCTACGAGCAGTACTTC
CASSPRGLYEQYF
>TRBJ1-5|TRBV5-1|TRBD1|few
TGCGCCAGCAGCTTGGGTACAGGGGATGGCAATCAGCCCCAGCATTTT
CASSLGTGDGNQPQHF
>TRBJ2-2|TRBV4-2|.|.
TGTGCCAGCAGCCAAGACCACAGGGCTTCCAACACCGGGGAGCTGTTTTTT
CASSQDHRASNTGELFF
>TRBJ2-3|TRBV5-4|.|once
TGTGCCACCGCCCGCCAGATAGGGACAGATACGCAGTATTTT
CATARQIGTDTQYF
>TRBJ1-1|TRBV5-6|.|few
TGTGCCAGCAGCTTGGTGGGACTGGGAGCTTTCTTT
CASSLVGLGAFF
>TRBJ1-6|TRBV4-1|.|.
TGCGCCAGCAGCCAAATACGGTCACCCCTCCACTTT
CASSQIRSPLHF
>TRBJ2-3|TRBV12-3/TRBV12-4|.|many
TGTGCCAGCAGTGTGGACTTGGGGGTAGATACGCAGTATTTT
CASSVDLGVDTQYF
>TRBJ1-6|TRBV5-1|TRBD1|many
TGCGCCAGCAGCCCGGGACAGGGGGTGTATAATTCACCCCTCCACTTT
CASSPGQGVYNSPLHF
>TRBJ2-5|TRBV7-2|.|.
TGTGCCAGCAGCCAGGCACGGCTGGAGACCCAGTACTTC
CASSQARLETQYF
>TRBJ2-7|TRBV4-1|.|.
TGCGCCAGCAGCCAAGACGAGGGCCGCTACGAGCAGTACTTC
CASSQDEGRYEQYF
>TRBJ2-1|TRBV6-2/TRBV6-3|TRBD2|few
TGTGCCAGCATTCGTCGGGACTACCGATCCTACAATGAGCAGTTCTTC
CASIRRDYRSYNEQFF